This T cell receptor (beta chain) was sequenced in a study of cytomegalovirus exposure and HLA in healthy donors. Points from the study as a whole: Listed as cytomegalovirus-associated were around 160 TCR beta chains. In a later analysis, a missense DCLRE1C variant was linked to TCR beta V- and J-gene trimming. An observed cluster of highly shared sequence variants was recorded as a likely sequencing artifact. DRB1 had the most TCR associations and HLA-C the fewest, a later analysis found, with rates varying by HLA locus.

V lost 8 bases and J lost 0, with 4 bases in between. CDR1 MDHEN and CDR2 SYDVKM come from the germline V gene. The CDR3 contains 11 residues. As concerns this clone: Its antigen is as yet unknown.

PCR primers comprised 60 Vbeta and 13 Jbeta primers. Sequencing was performed with immunoSEQ multiplex PCR; in TCRdb, only in-frame clones are kept and a portion is missing. The sample yields about 70,000 clones, of which the top ten take up roughly 2.4%. The chain employs TRBV28 and TRBJ1-1; D remains unclear. The receptor was isolated from a female donor in good health and CMV-seropositive. Specimen: PBMCs. CDR3 residues: CASLMNTEAFF. DNA for the CDR3: TGTGCCAGCCTAATGAACACTGAAGCTTTCTTT.